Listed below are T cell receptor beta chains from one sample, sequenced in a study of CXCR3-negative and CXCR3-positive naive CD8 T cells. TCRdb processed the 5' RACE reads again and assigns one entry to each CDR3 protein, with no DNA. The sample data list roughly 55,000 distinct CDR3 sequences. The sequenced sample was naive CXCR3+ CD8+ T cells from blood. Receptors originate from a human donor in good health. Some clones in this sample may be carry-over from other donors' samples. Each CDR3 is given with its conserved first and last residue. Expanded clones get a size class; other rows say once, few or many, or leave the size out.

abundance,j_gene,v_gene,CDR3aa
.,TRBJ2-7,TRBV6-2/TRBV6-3,CASRGTYEQYF
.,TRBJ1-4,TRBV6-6,CASSAYRDSTSTNEKLFF
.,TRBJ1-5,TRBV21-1,CASSKEAVGQGDVPQHF
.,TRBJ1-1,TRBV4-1,CASSQDRSDTFF
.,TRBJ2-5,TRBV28,CASTPGLAGAEETQYF
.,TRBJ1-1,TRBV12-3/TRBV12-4,CASSPGYTTEAFF
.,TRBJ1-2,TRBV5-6,CASSSAGSGVYTF
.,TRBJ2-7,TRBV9,CASSVVASGSYEQYF
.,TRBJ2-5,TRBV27,CASSLSPGGKTQYF
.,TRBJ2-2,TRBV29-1,CSAMGLAMNTGELFF
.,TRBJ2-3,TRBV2,CATTLRDSTDTQYF
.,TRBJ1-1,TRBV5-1,CASSLLGTEAFF
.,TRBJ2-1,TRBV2,CASSESTDIRDEQFF
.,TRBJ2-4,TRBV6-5,CASSSIEDVKNIQYF
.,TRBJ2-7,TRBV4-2,CASSQGSGDYSYEQYF
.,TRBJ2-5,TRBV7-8,CASSPRGGTSGQATQYF
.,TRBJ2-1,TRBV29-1,CSHPGLAGIREQFF
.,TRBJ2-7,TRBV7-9,CASSLETGWTYEQYF
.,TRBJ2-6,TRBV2,CASSNMLGANVLTF
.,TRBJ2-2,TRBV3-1,CASSQVKLAKGGELFF
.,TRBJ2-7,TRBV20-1,CSASRLAAYEQYF
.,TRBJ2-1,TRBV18,CASSPPPTSGWGVLRNEQFF
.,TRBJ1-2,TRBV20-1,CSAWDSPNYGYTF
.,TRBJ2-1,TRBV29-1,CSVVVGVSSYNEQFF
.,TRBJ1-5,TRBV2,CASSEEGTRNQPQHF
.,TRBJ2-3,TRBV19,CASSSEGFGTDTQYF
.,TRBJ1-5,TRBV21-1,CASSKGRDSNQPQHF
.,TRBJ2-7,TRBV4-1,CASSQGQNSYEQYF
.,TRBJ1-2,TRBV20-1,CSARSLDKFDLGYGYTF
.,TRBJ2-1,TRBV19,CASSTWEGGNEQFF
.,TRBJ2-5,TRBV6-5,CASSYSGGVETQYF
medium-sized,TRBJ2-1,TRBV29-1,CSGKDYYNEQFF
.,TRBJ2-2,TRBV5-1,CASRTEGTGELFF
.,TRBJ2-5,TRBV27,CASFYQETQYF
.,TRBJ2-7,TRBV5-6,CASSNRGLLYEQYF
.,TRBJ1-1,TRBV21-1,CASSNEKGTEAFF
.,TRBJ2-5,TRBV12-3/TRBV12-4,CASSQEVSGTQYF
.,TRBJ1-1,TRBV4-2,CASSQPGTDEAFF
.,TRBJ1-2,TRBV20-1,CSARDWSEQSPNYGYTF
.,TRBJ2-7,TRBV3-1,CASSQQGYEQYF
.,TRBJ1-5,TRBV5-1,CASSLSGGSNQPQHF
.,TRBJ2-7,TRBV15,CATRDTYEQYF
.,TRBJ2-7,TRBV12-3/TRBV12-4,CASSFSPNYEQYF
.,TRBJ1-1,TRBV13,CASSSENTEAFF
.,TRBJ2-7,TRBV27,CASTAGGTYEQYF
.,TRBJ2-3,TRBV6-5,CASSSNIPGGTDTQYF
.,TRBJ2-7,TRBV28,CASPPRTAVTYEQYF
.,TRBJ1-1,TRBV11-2,CASSFFGQMNTEAFF
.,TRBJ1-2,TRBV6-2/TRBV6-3,CASSFGSGYTF
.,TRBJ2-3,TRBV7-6,CASSVGQGYLVNTQYF
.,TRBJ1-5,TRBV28,CASRNPTGVQPQHF
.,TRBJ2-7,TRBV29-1,CSVGTVYEQYF
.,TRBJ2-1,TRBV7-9,CASSLQGATYNEQFF
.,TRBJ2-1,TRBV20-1,CSGLADSYNEQFF
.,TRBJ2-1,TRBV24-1,CATSECSTGQGAFNEQFF
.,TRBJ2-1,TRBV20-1,CSAERGGGDEQFF
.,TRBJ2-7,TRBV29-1,CSVGGLSYEQYF